This TCR beta chain came from a study of CD8+CD57+ T cells in acquired aplastic anemia. Study summary: The average for DNA from sorted CD4+ and CD8+ cells was around 3.5 ug. Study findings and constraints: Controls did not differ significantly from patients in CD8+ Simpson's diversity.

The authors sequenced patients whose flow cytometry had shown CD8+CD57+ cell expansion. The patients, all of them, had severe acquired aplastic anemia. CDR3 and TCR beta VDJ profiling relied on genomic DNA as the template. TCRdb fed the reads into MiXCR, producing one record per CDR3 protein. Of 150,000 or so distinct CDR3 sequences in the sample, around 48% were seen once. Points on this clonotype: Antigen unknown.

The specimen was sorted CD4+, CD8+, or CD8+CD57+ T cells (not recorded which) from PBMCs. The TCR comes from a human donor with aplastic anemia.

DNA of the CDR3: TGTGCCACCAGCAGAGATAAGCAGGGGCTCTCCTACGAGCAGTACTTC. As protein: CATSRDKQGLSYEQYF. This chain joins TRBV15 and TRBJ2-7; D is possibly TRBD1 (6 bases). The V end was cut by 0 bases, the J end by 0 bases, with 12 bases between. The CDR3 has 16 amino acids. Per the germline V gene, CDR1 is LNHNV and CDR2 is YYDKDF (reference sequence).